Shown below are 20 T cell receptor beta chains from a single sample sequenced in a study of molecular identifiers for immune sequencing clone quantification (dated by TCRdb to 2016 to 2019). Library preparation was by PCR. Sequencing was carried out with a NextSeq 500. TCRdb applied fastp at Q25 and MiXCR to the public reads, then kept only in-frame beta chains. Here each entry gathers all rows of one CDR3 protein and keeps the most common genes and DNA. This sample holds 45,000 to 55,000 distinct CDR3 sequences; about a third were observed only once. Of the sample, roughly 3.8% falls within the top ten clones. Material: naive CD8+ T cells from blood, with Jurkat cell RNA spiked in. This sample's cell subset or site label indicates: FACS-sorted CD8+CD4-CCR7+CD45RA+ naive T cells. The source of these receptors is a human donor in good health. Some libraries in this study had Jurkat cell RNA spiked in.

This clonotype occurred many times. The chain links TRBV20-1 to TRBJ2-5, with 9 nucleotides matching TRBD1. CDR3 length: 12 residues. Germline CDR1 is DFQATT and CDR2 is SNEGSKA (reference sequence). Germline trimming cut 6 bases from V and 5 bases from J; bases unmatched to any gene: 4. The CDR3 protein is CSANTGGETQYF. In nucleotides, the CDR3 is TGCAGTGCAAACACAGGGGGCGAGACCCAGTACTTC.

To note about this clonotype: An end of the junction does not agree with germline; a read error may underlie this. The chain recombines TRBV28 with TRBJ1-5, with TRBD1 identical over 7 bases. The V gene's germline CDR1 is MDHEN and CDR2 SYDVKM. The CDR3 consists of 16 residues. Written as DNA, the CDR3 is TGTGCCAGCAGTCGAAACTACAGGGGACCCAATCAGCCCCAGCAATTT. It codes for CASSRNYRGPNQPQQF.

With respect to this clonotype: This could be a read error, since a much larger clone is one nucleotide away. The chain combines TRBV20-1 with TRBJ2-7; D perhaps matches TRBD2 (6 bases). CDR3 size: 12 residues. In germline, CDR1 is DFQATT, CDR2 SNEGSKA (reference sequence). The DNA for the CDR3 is TGCGGTGCTAGGAGGGGCAGCTACGAGCAGTACTTC. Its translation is CGARRGSYEQYF.

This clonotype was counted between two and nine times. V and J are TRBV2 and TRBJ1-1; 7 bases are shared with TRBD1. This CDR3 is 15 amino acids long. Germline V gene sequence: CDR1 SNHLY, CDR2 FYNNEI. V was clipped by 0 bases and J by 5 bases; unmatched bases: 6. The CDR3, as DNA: TGTGCCAGCAGTGAAGCTAGGGGGCCGGAGACTGAAGCTTTCTTT. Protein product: CASSEARGPETEAFF.

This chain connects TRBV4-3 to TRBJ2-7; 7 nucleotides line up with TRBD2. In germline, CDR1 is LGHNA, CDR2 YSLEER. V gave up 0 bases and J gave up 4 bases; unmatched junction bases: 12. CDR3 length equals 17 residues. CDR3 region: CASSQETVGGSVYEQYF. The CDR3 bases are TGCGCCAGCAGCCAAGAGACAGTGGGCGGGAGTGTGTACGAGCAGTACTTC.

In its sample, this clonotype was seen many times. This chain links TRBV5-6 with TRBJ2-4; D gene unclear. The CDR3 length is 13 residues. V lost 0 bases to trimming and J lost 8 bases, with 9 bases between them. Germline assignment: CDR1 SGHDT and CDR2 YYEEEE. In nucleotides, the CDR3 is TGTGCCAGCAGCTTGGGTCGAAGTCACATTCAGTACTTC. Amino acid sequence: CASSLGRSHIQYF.

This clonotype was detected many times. CDR3 residues: CASSPIRTDQPQHF. The CDR3 coding sequence is TGTGCCAGCAGTCCAATACGAACAGATCAGCCCCAGCATTTT. This chain uses TRBV28 with TRBJ1-5; no definite D call. This CDR3 is 14 amino acids long. Looked up from germline, CDR1 is MDHEN and CDR2 is SYDVKM. Trimming removed 5 bases from V and 5 bases from J, with 13 bases in between.

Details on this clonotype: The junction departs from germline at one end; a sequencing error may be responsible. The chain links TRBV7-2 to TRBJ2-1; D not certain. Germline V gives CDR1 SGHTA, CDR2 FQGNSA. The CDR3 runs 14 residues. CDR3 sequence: CASSSIPKSNEQIF. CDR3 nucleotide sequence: TGTGCCAGCAGCTCGATACCCAAATCGAATGAGCAGATCTTC.

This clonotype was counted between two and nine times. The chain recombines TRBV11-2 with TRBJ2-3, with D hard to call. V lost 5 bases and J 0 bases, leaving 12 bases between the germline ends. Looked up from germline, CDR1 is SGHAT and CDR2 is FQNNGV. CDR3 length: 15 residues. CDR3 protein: CASSPDSISTDTQYF. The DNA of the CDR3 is TGTGCCAGCAGCCCTGACTCGATTAGCACAGATACGCAGTATTTT.

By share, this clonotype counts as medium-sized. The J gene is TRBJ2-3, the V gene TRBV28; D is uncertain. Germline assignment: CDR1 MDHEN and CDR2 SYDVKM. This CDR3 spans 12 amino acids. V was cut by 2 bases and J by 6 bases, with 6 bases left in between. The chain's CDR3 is CASSLTRDTQYF. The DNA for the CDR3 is TGTGCCAGCAGTTTAACGAGGGATACGCAGTATTTT. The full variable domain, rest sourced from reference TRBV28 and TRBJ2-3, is DVKVTQSSRYLVKRTGEKVFLECVQDMDHENMFWYRQDPGLGLRLIYFSYDVKMKEKGDIPEGYSVSREKKERFSLILESASTNQTSMYLCASSLTRDTQYFGPGTRLTVL.

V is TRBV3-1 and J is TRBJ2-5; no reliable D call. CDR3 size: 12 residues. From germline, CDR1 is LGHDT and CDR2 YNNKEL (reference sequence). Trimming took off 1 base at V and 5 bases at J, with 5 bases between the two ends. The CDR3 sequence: CASSQVLETQYF. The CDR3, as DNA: TGTGCCAGCAGCCAAGTTCTCGAGACCCAGTACTTC.

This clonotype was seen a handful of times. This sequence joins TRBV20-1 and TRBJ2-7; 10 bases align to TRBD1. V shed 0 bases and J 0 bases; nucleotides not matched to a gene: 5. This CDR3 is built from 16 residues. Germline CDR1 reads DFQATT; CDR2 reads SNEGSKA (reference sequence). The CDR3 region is CSARDGQGVPSYEQYF. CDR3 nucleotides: TGCAGTGCTAGAGATGGACAGGGGGTCCCCTCCTACGAGCAGTACTTC.

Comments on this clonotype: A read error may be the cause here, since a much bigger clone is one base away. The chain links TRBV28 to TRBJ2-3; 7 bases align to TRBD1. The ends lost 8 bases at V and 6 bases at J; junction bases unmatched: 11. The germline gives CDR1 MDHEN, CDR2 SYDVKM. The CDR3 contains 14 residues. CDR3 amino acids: CASGRGQDTDTQYF. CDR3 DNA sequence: TGTGCCAGCGGCAGAGGACAGGACACCGATACGCAGTATTTT. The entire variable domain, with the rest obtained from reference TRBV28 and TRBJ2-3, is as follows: DVKVTQSSRYLVKRTGEKVFLECVQDMDHENMFWYRQDPGLGLRLIYFSYDVKMKEKGDIPEGYSVSREKKERFSLILESASTNQTSMYLCASGRGQDTDTQYFGPGTRLTVL.

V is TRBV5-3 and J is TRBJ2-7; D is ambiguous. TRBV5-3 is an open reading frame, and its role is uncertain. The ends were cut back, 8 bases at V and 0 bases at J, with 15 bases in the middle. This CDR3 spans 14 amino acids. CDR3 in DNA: TGTGCCAGCAGCGAGCGCGGTTTCTCCTACGAGCAGTACTTC. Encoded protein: CASSERGFSYEQYF.

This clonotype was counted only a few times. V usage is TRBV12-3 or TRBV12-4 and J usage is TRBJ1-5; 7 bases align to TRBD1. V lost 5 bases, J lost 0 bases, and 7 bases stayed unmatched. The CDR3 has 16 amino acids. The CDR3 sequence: CASSTGGQNSNQPQHF. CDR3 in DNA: TGTGCCAGCAGTACCGGGGGACAGAATAGCAATCAGCCCCAGCATTTT.

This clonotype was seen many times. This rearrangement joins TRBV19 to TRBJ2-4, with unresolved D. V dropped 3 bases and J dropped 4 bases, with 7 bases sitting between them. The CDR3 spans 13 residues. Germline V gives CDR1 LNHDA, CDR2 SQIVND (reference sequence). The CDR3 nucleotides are TGTGCCAGTAGTATGGGTCAGAAAAACATTCAGTACTTC. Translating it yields CASSMGQKNIQYF.

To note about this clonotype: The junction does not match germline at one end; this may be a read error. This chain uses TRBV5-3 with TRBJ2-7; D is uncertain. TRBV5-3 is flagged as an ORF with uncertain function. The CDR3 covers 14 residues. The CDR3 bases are TGTGCCAGCAGCTCCTACTTGGGGTTGGACGAGCAGTACTTC. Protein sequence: CASSSYLGLDEQYF.

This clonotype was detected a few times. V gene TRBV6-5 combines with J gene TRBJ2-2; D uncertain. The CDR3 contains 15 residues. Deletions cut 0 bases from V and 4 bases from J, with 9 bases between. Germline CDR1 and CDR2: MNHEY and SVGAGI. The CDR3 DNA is TGTGCCAGCAGTTACTCGAAAAGAGCCACCGGGGAGCTGTTTTTT. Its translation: CASSYSKRATGELFF.

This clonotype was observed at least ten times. The CDR3 nucleotides read TGTGCCAGCAGCAAAAGCCAGGGGGCGAGGTCTAATGAAAAACTGTTTTTT. It translates to CASSKSQGARSNEKLFF. The chain has TRBV7-8 and TRBJ1-4, with 8 bases identical to TRBD1. After removal of 5 bases from V and 3 bases from J, the junction contained 11 bases not matched to a gene. Germline V lookup: CDR1 SGHVS, CDR2 FQNEAQ. CDR3 length: 17 amino acids.

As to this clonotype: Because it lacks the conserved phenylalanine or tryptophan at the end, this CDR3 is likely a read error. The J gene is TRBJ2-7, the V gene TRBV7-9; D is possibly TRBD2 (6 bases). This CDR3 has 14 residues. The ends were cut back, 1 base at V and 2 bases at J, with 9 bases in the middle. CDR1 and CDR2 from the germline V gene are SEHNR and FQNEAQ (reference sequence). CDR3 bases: TGTGCCAGCAGCTTAGTCGGCGGGGCCTACGAGCAGTACTAC. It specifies CASSLVGGAYEQYY.